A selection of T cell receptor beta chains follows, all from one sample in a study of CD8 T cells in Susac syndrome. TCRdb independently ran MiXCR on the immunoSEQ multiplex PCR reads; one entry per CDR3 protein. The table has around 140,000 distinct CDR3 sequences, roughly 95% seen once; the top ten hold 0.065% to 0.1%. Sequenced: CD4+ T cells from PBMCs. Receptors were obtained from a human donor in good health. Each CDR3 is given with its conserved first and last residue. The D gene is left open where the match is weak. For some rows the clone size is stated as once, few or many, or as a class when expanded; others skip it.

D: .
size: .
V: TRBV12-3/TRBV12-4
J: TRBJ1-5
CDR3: CASSSLLHQPQHF
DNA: TGTGCCAGCAGCTCCCTATTGCATCAGCCCCAGCATTTT

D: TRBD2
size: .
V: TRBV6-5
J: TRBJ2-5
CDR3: CASSYSRGVETQYF
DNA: TGTGCCAGCAGTTACTCCCGGGGGGTTGAGACCCAGTACTTC

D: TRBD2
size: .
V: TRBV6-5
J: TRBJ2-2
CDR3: CASSYSSSGRGPGELFF
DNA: TGTGCCAGCAGTTACTCTAGCAGCGGGAGGGGGCCCGGGGAGCTGTTTTTT

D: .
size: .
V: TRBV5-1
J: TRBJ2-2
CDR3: CASSLEPRTGELFF
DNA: TGCGCCAGCAGCTTGGAACCCCGTACCGGGGAGCTGTTTTTT

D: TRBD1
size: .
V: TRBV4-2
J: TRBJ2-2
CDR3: CASSQVRGLNTGELFF
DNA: TGTGCCAGCAGCCAAGTCAGGGGGCTGAACACCGGGGAGCTGTTTTTT

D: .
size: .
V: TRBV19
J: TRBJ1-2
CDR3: CASSIKGELNYGYTF
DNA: TGTGCCAGTAGTATAAAAGGGGAACTTAACTATGGCTACACCTTC

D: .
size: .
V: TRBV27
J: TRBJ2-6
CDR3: CASTAGGGISGANVLTF
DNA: TGTGCCAGCACGGCAGGGGGAGGGATTTCTGGGGCCAACGTCCTGACTTTC

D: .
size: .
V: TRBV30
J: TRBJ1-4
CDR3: CAWTRTVMANEKLFF
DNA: TGTGCCTGGACACGGACCGTAATGGCTAATGAAAAACTGTTTTTT

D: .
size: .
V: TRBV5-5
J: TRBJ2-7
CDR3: CASSRLASVTSYEQYF
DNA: TGTGCCAGCAGCCGACTCGCGAGTGTTACCTCCTACGAGCAGTACTTC

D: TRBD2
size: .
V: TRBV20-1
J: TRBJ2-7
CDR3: CSARTSGMAQYF
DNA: TGCAGTGCTAGGACTAGCGGGATGGCGCAGTACTTC

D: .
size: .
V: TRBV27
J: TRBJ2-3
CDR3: CASRGAGRPTDTQYF
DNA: TGTGCCAGCAGAGGGGCGGGCAGACCCACAGATACGCAGTATTTT

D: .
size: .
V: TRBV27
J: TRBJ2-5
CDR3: CASSSDRLGEGETQYF
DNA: TGTGCCAGCAGTTCCGACAGGTTGGGAGAAGGGGAGACCCAGTACTTC

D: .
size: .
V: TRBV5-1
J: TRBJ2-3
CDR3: CASRGLLTNTDTQYF
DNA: TGCGCCAGCAGAGGACTACTTACCAACACAGATACGCAGTATTTT

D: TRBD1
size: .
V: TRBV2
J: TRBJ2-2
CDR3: CASRGQGSGELFF
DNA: TGTGCCAGCAGGGGACAGGGTTCCGGGGAGCTGTTTTTT

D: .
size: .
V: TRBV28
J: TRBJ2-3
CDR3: CASTLGRLGTQYF
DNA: TGTGCCAGCACCCTGGGGAGACTCGGTACGCAGTATTTT

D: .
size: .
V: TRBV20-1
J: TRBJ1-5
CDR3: CSASGAGDSNQPQHF
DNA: TGCAGTGCTAGTGGGGCAGGGGATAGCAATCAGCCCCAGCATTTT

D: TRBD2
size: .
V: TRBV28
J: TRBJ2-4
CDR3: CASRGGENIQYF
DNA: TGTGCCAGCCGGGGGGGGGAGAACATTCAGTACTTC

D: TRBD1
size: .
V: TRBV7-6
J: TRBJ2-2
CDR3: CASSLAGQRNTGELFF
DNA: TGTGCCAGCAGCTTAGCGGGACAGCGGAACACCGGGGAGCTGTTTTTT

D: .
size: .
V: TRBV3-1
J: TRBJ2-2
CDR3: CASSQFSGFDTGELFF
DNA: TGTGCCAGCAGCCAATTTAGCGGATTCGACACCGGGGAGCTGTTTTTT

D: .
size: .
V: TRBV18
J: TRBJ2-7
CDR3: CASSPKRREHGEQYF
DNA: TGTGCCAGCTCACCCAAAAGGAGGGAGCACGGCGAGCAGTACTTC

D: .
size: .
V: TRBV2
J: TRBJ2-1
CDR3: CASSGSIRNEQFF
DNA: TGTGCCAGCAGCGGGAGTATTAGAAATGAGCAGTTCTTC

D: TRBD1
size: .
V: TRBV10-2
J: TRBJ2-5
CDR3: CASSESSWITTGATQYF
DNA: TGCGCCAGCAGTGAGTCGAGTTGGATTACGACAGGGGCGACCCAGTACTTC

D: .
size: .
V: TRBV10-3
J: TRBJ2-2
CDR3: CAIKRTEGTTGELFF
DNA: TGTGCCATCAAGAGGACAGAAGGTACTACCGGGGAGCTGTTTTTT

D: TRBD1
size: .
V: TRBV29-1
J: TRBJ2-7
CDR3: CSVEDRTGGYEQYF
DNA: TGCAGCGTTGAAGACCGGACAGGGGGCTACGAGCAGTACTTC

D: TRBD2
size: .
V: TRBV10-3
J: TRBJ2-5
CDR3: CAIRGTSGRGGETQYF
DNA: TGTGCCATCAGGGGGACTAGCGGGAGAGGTGGAGAGACCCAGTACTTC

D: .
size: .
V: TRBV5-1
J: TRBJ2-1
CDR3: CASSTRGGLHSYNEQFF
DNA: TGCGCCAGCAGCACCCGAGGGGGACTCCACTCCTACAATGAGCAGTTCTTC

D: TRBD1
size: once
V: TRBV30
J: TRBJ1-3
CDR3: CAWGTGTYSGNTIYF
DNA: TGTGCCTGGGGGACAGGGACCTACTCTGGAAACACCATATATTTT

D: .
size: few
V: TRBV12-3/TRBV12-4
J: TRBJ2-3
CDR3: CASSLPGDTQYF
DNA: TGTGCCAGCAGTCTCCCGGGAGATACGCAGTATTTT